This T cell receptor beta chain was sequenced during a study of breast tumors, draining lymph nodes, adjacent tissues. This clonotype was counted ten times or more. V trimming: 4 bases; J trimming: 0 bases; junction bases outside the gene matches: 5. The CDR3 has 16 amino acids. Germline V CDR1 and CDR2: DFQATT, SNEGSKA (reference sequence). TCRdb analysed the multiplex PCR reads with MiXCR anew, one entry per CDR3 protein. The sample shows approximately 150,000 distinct CDR3 sequences, about 33% of them seen only once. Samples came from axillary lymph nodes draining the breast cancer. The clonotype comes from a female donor with breast cancer. Some clones in this sample may be carry-over from other donors' samples. The chain couples TRBV20-1 to TRBJ2-1; 11 nucleotides agree with TRBD2. Input material: axillary lymph node tissue. The CDR3 bases are TGCAGTGCTACACCGACTAGCGGGATCTCCTACAATGAGCAGTTCTTC. Protein product: CSATPTSGISYNEQFF.